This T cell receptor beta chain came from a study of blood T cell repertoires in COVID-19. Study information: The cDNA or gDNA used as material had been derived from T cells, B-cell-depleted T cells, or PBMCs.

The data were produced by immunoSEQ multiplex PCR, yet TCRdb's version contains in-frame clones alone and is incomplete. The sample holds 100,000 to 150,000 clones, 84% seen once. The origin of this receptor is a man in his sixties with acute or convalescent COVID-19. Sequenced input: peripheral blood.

The CDR3 sequence: CASSQGRGLDQPQHF. The CDR3 DNA reads as TGTGCCAGCAGCCAAGGCAGGGGGCTGGATCAGCCCCAGCATTTT. This chain links TRBV3-1 (or the pseudogene TRBV3-2) with TRBJ1-5, with 8 nucleotides matching TRBD1. The CDR3 contains 15 residues. The trim removed 1 base at V and 5 bases at J, leaving 4 bases unmatched. Looked up from germline, CDR1 is LGHDT and CDR2 is YNNKEL (reference sequence).